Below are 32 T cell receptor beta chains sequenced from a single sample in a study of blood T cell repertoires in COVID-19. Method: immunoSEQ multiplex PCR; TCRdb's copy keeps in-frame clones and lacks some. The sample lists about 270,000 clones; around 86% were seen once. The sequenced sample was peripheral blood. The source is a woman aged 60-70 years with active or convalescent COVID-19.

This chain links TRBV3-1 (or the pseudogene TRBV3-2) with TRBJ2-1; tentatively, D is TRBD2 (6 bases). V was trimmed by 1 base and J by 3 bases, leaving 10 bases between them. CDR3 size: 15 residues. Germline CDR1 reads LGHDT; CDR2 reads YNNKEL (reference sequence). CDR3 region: CASSQGLVRYNEQFF. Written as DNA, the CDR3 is TGTGCCAGCAGCCAAGGACTAGTCCGCTACAATGAGCAGTTCTTC.

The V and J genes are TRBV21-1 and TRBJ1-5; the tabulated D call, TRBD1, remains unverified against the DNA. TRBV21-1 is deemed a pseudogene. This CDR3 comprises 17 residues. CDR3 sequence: CARDYPQDKGFFQPQHF. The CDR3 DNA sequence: TGTGCCAGAGATTACCCTCAGGACAAGGGGTTTTTTCAGCCCCAGCATTTT.

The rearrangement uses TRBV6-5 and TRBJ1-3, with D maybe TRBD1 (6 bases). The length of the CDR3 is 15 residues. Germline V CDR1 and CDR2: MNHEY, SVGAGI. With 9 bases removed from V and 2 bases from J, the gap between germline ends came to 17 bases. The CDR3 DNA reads TGTGCCAGTACGTCAGAACAGGGTGCTGGAAACACCATATATTTT. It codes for CASTSEQGAGNTIYF.

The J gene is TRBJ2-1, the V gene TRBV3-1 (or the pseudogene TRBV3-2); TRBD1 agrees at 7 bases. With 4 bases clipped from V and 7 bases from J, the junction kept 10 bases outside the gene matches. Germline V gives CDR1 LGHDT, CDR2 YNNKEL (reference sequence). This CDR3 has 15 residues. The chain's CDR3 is CASSRERTGGNEQFF. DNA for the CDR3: TGTGCCAGCAGCCGCGAGAGGACAGGCGGAAATGAGCAGTTCTTC.

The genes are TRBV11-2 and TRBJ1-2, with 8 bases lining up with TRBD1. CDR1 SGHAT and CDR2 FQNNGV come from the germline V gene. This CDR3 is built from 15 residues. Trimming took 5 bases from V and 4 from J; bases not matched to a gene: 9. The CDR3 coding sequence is TGTGCCAGCAGCCTAACCGGGACAGGAACCTATGGCTACACCTTC. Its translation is CASSLTGTGTYGYTF.

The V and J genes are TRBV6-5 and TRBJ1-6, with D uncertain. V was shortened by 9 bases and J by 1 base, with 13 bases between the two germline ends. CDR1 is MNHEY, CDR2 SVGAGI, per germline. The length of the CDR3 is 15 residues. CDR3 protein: CARGGEGSYNSPLHF. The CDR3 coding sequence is TGTGCCAGGGGCGGGGAAGGGTCCTATAATTCACCCCTCCACTTT.

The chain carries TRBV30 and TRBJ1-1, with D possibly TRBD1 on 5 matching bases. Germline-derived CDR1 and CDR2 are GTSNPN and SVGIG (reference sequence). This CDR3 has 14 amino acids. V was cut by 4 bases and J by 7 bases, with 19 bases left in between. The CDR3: CAWNLLGGVDEAFF. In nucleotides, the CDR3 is TGTGCCTGGAACCTCTTAGGAGGGGTGGATGAAGCTTTCTTT.

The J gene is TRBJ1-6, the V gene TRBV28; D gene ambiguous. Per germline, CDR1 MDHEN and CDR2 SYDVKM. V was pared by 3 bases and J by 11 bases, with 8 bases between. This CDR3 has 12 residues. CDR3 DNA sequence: TGTGCCAGCAGTTTGCCCAGAACACCCCTCCACTTT. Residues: CASSLPRTPLHF.

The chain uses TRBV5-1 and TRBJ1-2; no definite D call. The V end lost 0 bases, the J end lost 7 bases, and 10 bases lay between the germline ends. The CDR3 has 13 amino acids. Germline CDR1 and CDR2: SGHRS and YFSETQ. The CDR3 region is CASSLGALGGYTF. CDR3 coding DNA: TGCGCCAGCAGCTTGGGGGCCTTGGGTGGCTACACCTTC.

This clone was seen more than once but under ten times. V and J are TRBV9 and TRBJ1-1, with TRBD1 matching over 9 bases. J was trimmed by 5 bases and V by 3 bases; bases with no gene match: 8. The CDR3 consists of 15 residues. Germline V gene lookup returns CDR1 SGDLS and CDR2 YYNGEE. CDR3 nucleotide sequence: TGTGCCAGCAGCGCCGGGACAGGGAGCGGAACTGAAGCTTTCTTT. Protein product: CASSAGTGSGTEAFF.

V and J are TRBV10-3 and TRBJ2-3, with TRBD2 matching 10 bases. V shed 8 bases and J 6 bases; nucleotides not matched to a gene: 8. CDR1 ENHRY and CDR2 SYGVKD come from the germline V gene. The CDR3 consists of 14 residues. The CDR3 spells CAIAAGTSADTQYF. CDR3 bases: TGTGCCATCGCGGCCGGGACTAGCGCTGATACGCAGTATTTT.

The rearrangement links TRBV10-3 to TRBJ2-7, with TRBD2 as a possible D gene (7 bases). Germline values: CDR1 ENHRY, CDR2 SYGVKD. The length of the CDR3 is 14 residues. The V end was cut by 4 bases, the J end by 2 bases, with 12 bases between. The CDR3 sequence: CAISARGGAYEQYF. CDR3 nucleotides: TGTGCCATCAGTGCTAGGGGGGGCGCCTACGAGCAGTACTTC.

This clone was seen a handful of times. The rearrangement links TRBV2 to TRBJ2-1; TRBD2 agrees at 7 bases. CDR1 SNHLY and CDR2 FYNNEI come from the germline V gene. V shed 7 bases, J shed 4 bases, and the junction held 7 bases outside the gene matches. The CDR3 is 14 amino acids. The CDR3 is CASKISGDYNEQFF. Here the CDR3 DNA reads TGTGCCAGCAAGATAAGCGGGGATTACAATGAGCAGTTCTTC.

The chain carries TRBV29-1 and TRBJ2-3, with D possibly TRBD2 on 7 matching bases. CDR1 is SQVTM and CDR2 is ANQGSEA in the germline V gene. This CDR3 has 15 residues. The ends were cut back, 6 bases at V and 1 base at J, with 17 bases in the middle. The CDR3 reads CSVSQGGGRTDTQYF. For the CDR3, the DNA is TGCAGCGTCTCACAGGGAGGGGGTCGCACAGATACGCAGTATTTT.

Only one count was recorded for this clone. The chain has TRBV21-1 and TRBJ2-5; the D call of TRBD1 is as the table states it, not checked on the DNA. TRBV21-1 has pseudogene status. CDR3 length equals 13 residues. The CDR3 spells CASGRQGQETQYF. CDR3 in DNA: TGTGCCAGCGGACGACAGGGGCAAGAGACCCAGTACTTC.

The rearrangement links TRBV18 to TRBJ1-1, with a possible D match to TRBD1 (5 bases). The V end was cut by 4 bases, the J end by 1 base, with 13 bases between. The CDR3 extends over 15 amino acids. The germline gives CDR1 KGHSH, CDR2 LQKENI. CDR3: CASSRYGGGNTEAFF. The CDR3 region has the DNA TGTGCCAGCTCACGTTACGGGGGGGGGAACACTGAAGCTTTCTTT.

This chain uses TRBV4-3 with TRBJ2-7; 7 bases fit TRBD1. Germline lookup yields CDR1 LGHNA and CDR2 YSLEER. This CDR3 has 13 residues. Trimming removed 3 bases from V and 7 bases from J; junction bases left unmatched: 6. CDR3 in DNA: TGCGCCAGCAGCCACGCGACAGGGCAGGAGCAGTACTTC. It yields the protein CASSHATGQEQYF.

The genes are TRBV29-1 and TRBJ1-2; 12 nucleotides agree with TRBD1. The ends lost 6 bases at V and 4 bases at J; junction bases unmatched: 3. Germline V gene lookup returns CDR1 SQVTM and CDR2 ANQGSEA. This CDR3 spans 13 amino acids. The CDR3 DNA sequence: TGCAGCGTGGGACAGGGGGCGATCTATGGCTACACCTTC. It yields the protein CSVGQGAIYGYTF.

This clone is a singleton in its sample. CDR3 in DNA: TGTGCCAGCAGCCATATGTCGGGGGGGAACACCGGGGAGCTGTTTTTT. Translating gives CASSHMSGGNTGELFF. The chain has TRBV7-6 and TRBJ2-2, with 7 positions matching TRBD2. This CDR3 has 16 amino acids. Per the germline V gene, CDR1 is SGHVS and CDR2 is FNYEAQ. The J segment lost 1 base and the V segment lost 5 bases, leaving 7 bases of the junction unmatched.

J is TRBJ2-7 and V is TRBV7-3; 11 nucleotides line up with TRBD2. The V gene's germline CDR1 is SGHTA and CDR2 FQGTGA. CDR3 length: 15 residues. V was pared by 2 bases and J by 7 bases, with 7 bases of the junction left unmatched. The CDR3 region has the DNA TGTGCCAGCAGCTTATATAGCGGGGGGGCGAATGAGCAGTACTTC. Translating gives CASSLYSGGANEQYF.

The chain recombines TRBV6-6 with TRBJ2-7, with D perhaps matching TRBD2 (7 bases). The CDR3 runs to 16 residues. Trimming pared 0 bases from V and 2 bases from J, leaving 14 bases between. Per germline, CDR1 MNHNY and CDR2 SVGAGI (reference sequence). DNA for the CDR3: TGTGCCAGCAGTTACTCGATGGGAGGGGGGACCTACGAGCAGTACTTC. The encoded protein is CASSYSMGGGTYEQYF.

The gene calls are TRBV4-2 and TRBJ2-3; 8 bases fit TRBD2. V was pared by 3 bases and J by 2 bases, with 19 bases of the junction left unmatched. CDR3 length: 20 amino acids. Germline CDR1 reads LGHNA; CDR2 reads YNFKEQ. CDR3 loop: CASSHGGGFSGNYHTDTQYF. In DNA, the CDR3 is TGTGCCAGCAGCCATGGGGGCGGTTTTAGCGGGAACTACCACACAGATACGCAGTATTTT.

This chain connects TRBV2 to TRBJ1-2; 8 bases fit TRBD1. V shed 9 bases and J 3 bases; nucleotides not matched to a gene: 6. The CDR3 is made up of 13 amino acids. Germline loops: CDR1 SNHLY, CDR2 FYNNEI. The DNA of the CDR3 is TGTGCCAGTGGACAGGGCAGCGACTATGGCTACACCTTC. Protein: CASGQGSDYGYTF.

The CDR3 bases are TGTGCCAGCAGCTTAGAGCGGGGGGGGTCGGATACGCAGTATTTT. This encodes CASSLERGGSDTQYF. The chain combines TRBV13 with TRBJ2-3, with 10 positions matching TRBD2. Germline loops: CDR1 PRHDT, CDR2 FYEKMQ (reference sequence). The CDR3 loop spans 15 amino acids. Trimming took 1 base from V and 6 from J; bases not matched to a gene: 4. The full variable domain, completed using reference TRBV13 and TRBJ2-3, is AAGVIQSPRHLIKEKRETATLKCYPIPRHDTVYWYQQGPGQDPQFLISFYEKMQSDKGSIPDRFSAQQFSDYHSELNMSSLELGDSALYFCASSLERGGSDTQYFGPGTRLTVL.

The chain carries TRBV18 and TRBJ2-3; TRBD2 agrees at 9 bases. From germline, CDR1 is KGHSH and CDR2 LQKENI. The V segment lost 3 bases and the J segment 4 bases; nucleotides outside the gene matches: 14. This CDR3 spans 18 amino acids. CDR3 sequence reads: CASSPFASGASGADTQYF. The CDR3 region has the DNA TGTGCCAGCTCACCGTTCGCTAGCGGGGCCTCAGGGGCAGATACGCAGTATTTT.

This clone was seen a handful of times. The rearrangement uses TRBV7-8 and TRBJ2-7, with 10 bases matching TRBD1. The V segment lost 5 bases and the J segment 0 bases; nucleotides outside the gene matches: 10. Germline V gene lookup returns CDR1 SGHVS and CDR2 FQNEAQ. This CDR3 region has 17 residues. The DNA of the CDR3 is TGTGCCAGCAGCCGAAAACAAGGACAGGGGGTCTCCTACGAGCAGTACTTC. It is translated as CASSRKQGQGVSYEQYF.

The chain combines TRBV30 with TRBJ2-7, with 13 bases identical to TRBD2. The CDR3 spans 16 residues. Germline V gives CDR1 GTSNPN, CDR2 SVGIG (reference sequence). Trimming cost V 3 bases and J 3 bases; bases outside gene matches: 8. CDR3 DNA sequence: TGTGCCTGGAGCCAGGGACTAGCGGGGACGAACTACGAGCAGTACTTC. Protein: CAWSQGLAGTNYEQYF. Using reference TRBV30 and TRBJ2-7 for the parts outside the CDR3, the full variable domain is SQTIHQWPATLVQPVGSPLSLECTVEGTSNPNLYWYRQAAGRGLQLLFYSVGIGQISSEVPQNLSASRPQDRQFILSSKKLLLSDSGFYLCAWSQGLAGTNYEQYFGPGTRLTVT.

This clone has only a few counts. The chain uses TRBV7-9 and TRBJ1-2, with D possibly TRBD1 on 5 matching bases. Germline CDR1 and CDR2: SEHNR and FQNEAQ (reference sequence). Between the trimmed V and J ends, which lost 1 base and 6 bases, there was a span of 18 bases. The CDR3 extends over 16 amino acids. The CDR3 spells CASSLVVSWGVDGYTF. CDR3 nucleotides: TGTGCCAGCAGCTTAGTGGTCTCATGGGGGGTCGATGGCTACACCTTC.

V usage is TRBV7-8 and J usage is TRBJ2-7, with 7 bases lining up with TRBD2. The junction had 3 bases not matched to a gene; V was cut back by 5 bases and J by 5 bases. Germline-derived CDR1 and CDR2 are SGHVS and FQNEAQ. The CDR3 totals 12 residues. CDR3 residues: CASSPRGDEQYF. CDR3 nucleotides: TGTGCCAGCAGCCCTCGGGGGGACGAGCAGTACTTC.

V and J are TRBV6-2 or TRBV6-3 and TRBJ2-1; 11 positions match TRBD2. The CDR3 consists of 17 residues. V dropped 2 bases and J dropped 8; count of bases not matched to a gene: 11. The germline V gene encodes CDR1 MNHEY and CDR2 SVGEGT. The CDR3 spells CASSYDWGSGGEDEQFF. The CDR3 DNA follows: TGTGCCAGCAGTTACGACTGGGGTAGCGGGGGGGAGGATGAGCAGTTCTTC.

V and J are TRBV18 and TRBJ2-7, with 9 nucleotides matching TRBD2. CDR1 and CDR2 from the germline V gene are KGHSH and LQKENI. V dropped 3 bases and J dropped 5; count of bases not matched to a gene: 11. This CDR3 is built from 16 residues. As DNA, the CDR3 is TGTGCCAGCTCACCCCTTAGCGGGGGCGCGTTGGACGAGCAGTACTTC. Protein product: CASSPLSGGALDEQYF. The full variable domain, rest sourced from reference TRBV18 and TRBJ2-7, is NAGVMQNPRHLVRRRGQEARLRCSPMKGHSHVYWYRQLPEEGLKFMVYLQKENIIDESGMPKERFSAEFPKEGPSILRIQQVVRGDSAAYFCASSPLSGGALDEQYFGPGTRLTVT.

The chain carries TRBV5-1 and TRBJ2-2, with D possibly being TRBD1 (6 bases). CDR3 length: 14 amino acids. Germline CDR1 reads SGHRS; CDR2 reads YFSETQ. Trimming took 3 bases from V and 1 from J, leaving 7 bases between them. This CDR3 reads CASSSGQNTGELFF. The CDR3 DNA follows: TGCGCCAGCAGCTCGGGACAGAACACCGGGGAGCTGTTTTTT.